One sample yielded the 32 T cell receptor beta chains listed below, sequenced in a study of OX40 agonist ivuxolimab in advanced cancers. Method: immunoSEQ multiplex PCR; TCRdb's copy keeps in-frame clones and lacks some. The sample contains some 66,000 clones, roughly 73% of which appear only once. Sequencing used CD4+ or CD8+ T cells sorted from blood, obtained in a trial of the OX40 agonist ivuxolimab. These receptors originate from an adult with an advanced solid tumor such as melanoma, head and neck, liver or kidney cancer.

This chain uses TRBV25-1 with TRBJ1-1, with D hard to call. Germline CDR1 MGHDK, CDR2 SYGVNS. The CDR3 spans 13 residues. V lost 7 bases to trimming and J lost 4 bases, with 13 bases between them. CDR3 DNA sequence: TGTGCCAGCACTCCCCGAGGGCTCACTGAAGCTTTCTTT. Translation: CASTPRGLTEAFF.

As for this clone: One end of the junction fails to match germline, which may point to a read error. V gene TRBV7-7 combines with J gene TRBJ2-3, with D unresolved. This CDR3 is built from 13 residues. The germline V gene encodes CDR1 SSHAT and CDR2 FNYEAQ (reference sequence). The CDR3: CASSPAGTDTQYF. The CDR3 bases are TGTGCTAGCAGTCCGGCCGGGACAGATACGCAGTATTTT.

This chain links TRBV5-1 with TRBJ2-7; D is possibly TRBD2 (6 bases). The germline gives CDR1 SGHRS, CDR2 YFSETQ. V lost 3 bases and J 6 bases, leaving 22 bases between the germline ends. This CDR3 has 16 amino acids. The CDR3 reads CASSSRGEAGIGEQYF. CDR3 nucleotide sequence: TGCGCCAGCAGCTCCCGCGGGGAGGCAGGAATCGGCGAGCAGTACTTC.

The CDR3: CASSSPGAARGSPLHF. Written as DNA, the CDR3 is TGTGCCAGCAGTTCCCCAGGGGCAGCCCGGGGGTCACCCCTCCACTTT. V and J are TRBV28 and TRBJ1-6; D is possibly TRBD1 (6 bases). The germline V gene has CDR1 MDHEN and CDR2 SYDVKM. The CDR3 runs to 16 residues. Trimming left V 4 bases short and J 10 bases short, with 20 bases between.

The CDR3 reads CASSPLTGVNTGELFF. The CDR3 bases are TGTGCCAGCTCACCACTAACAGGGGTCAACACCGGGGAGCTGTTTTTT. This chain connects TRBV18 to TRBJ2-2, with 7 bases that match TRBD1. CDR1 KGHSH and CDR2 LQKENI come from the germline V gene. There are 16 residues in the CDR3. The V gene end was trimmed by 1 base and the J gene end by 2 bases; junction bases not matched to a gene: 4.

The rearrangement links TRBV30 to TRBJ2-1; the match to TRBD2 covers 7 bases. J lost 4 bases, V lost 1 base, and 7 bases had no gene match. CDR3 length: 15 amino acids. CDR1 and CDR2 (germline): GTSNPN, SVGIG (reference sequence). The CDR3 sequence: CAWSGIQRGYNEQFF. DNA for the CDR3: TGTGCCTGGAGTGGAATCCAGCGGGGATACAATGAGCAGTTCTTC.

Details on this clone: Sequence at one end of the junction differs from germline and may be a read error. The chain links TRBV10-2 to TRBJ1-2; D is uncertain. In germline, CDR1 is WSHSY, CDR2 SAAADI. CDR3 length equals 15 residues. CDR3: CASSDSQVQRTPLGF. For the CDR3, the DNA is TGCGCCAGCAGTGATTCTCAAGTTCAGAGGACTCCTTTGGGCTTC.

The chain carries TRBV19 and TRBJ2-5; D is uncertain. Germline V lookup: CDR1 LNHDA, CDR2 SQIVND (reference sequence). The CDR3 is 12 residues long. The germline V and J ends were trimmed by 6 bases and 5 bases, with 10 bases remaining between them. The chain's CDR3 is CASSRNRETQYF. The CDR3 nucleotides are TGTGCCAGTAGCAGAAATAGGGAGACCCAGTACTTC.

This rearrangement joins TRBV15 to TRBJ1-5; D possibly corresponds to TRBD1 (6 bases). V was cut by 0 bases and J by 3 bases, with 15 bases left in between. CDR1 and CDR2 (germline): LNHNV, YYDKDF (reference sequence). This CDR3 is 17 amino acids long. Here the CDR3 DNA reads TGTGCCACCAGCAGAGAATGGCGGGACAATCCCAATCAGCCCCAGCATTTT. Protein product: CATSREWRDNPNQPQHF.

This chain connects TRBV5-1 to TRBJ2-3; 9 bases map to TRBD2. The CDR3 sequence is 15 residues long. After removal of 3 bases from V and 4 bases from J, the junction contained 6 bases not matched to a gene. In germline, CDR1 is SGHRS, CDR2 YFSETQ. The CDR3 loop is CASSSATSGSDTQYF. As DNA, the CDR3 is TGCGCCAGCAGCTCGGCGACTAGCGGCTCAGATACGCAGTATTTT.

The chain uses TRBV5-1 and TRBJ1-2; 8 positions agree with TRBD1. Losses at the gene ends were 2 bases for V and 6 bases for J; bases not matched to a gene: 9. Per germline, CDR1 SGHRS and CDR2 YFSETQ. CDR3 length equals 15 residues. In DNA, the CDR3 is TGCGCCAGCAGCTTTACTACCGGGACAGGAAATGGCTACACCTTC. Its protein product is CASSFTTGTGNGYTF.

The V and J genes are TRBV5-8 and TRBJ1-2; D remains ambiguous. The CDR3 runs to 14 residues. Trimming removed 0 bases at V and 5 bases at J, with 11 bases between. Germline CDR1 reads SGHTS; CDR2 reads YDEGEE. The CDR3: CASSLEAVPYGYTF. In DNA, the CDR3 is TGTGCCAGCAGCTTGGAGGCAGTACCTTATGGCTACACCTTC.

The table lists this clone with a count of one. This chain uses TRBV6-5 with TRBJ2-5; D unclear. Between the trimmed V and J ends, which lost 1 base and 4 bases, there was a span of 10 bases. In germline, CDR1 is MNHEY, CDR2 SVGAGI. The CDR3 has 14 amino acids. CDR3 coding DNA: TGTGCCAGCAGTTACTGGAGACTCGGAGAGACCCAGTACTTC. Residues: CASSYWRLGETQYF.

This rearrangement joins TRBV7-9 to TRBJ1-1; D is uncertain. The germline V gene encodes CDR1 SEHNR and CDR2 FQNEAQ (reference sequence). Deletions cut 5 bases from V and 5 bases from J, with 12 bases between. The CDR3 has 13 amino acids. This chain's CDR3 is CASSRTTWTEAFF. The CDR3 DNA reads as TGTGCCAGCAGCCGTACGACTTGGACTGAAGCTTTCTTT.

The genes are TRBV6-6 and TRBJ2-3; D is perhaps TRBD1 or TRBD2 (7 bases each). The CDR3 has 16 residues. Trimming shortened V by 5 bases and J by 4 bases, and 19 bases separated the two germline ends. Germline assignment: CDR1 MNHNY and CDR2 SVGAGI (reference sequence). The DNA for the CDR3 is TGTGCCAGCAGTACCCAGGGGGGGGCGGCGTCAGATACGCAGTATTTT. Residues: CASSTQGGAASDTQYF.

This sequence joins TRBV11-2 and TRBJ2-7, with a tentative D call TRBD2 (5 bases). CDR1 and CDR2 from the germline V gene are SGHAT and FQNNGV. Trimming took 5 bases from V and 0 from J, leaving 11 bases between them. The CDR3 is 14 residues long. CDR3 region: CASSPPGLSYEQYF. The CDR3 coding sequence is TGTGCCAGCAGCCCCCCAGGACTCTCCTACGAGCAGTACTTC.

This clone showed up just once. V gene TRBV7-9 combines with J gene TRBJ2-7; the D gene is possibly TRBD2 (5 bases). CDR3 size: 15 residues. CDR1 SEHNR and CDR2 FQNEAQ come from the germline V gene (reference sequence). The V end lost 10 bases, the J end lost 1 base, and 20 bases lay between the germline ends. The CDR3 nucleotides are TGTGCCACCAGGCCCCCGCGGGCAACGTCCTACGAGCAGTACTTC. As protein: CATRPPRATSYEQYF.

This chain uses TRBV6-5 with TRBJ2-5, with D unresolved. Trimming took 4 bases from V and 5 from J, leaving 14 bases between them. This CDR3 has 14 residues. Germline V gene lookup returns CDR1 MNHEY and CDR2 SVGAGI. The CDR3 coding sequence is TGTGCCAGCAGTTGGTCAGGTATTTCGGAGACCCAGTACTTC. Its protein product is CASSWSGISETQYF.

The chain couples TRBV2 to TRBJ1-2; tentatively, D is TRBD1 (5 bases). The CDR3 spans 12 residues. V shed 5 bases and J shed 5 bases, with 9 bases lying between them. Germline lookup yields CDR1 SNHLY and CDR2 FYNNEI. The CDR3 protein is CASSRDLYGYTF. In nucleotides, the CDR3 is TGTGCCAGCAGTCGGGACTTATATGGCTACACCTTC. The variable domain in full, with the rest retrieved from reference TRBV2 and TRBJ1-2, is EPEVTQTPSHQVTQMGQEVILRCVPISNHLYFYWYRQILGQKVEFLVSFYNNEISEKSEIFDDQFSVERPDGSNFTLKIRSTKLEDSAMYFCASSRDLYGYTFGSGTRLTVV.

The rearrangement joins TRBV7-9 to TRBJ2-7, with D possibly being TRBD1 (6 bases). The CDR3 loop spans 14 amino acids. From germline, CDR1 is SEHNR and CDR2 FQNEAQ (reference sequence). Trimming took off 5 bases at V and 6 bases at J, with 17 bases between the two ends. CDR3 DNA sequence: TGTGCCAGCAGCGCCCCAGGGGCAGGGACCGAGCAGTACTTC. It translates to CASSAPGAGTEQYF.

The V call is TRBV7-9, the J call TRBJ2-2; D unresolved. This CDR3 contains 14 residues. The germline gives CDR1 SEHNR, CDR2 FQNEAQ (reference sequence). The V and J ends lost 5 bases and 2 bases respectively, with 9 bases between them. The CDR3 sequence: CASSPFGNTGELFF. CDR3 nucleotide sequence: TGTGCCAGCAGCCCCTTCGGTAACACCGGGGAGCTGTTTTTT.

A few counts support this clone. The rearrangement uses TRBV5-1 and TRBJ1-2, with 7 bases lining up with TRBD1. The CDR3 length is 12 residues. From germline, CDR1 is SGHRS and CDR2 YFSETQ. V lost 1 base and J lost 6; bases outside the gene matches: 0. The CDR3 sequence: CASSLQGDGYTF. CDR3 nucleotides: TGCGCCAGCAGCTTGCAGGGGGATGGCTACACCTTC.

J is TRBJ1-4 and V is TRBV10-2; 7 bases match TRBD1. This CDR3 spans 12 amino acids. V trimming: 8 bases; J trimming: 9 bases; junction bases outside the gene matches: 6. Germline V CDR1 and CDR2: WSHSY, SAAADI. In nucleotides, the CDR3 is TGCGCCAGCTCAGACAGGGACCAAAAACTGTTTTTT. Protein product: CASSDRDQKLFF.

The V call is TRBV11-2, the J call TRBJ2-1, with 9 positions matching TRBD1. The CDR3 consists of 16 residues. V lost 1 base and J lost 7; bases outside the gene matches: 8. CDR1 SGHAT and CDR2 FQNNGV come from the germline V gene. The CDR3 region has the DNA TGTGCCAGCAGCTTAGTTTTCGGGACAGGGCGAAATGAGCAGTTCTTC. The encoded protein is CASSLVFGTGRNEQFF.

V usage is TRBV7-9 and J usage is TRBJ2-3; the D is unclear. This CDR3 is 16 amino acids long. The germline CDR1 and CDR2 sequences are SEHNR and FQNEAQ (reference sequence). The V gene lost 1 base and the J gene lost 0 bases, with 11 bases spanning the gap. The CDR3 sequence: CASSLGVDGSTDTQYF. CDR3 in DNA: TGTGCCAGCAGCTTAGGGGTGGACGGGAGCACAGATACGCAGTATTTT. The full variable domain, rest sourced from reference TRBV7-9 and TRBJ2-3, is DTGVSQNPRHKITKRGQNVTFRCDPISEHNRLYWYRQTLGQGPEFLTYFQNEAQLEKSRLLSDRFSAERPKGSFSTLEIQRTEQGDSAMYLCASSLGVDGSTDTQYFGPGTRLTVL.

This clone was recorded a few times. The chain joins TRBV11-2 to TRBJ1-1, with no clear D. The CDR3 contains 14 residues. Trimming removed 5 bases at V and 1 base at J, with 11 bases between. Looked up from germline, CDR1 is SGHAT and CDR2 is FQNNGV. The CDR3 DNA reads TGTGCCAGCAGCCCCAGAACTGGGAACACTGAAGCTTTCTTT. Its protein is CASSPRTGNTEAFF.

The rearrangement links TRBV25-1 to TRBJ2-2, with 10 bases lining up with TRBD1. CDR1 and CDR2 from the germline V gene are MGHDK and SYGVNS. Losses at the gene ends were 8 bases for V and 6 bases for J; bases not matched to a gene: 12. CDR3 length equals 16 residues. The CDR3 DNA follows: TGTGCCAGCTCTCAACCGGGACAGGGGTTCGCCGGGGAGCTGTTTTTT. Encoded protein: CASSQPGQGFAGELFF. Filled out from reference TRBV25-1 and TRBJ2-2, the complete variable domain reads EADIYQTPRYLVIGTGKKITLECSQTMGHDKMYWYQQDPGMELHLIHYSYGVNSTEKGDLSSESTVSRIRTEHFPLTLESARPSHTSQYLCASSQPGQGFAGELFFGEGSRLTVL.

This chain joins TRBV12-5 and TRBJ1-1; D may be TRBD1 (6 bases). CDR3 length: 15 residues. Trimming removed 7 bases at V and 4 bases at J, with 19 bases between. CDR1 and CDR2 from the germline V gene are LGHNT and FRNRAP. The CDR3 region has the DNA TGTGCTAGTGTCCCAGGAAGGGGGGGGGTCACTGAAGCTTTCTTT. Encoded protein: CASVPGRGGVTEAFF.

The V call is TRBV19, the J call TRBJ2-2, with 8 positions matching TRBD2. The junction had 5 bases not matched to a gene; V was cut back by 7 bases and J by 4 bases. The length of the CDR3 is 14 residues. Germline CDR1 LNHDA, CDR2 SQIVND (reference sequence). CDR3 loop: CASTPGGATGELFF. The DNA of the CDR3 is TGTGCCAGTACCCCGGGGGGGGCCACCGGGGAGCTGTTTTTT.

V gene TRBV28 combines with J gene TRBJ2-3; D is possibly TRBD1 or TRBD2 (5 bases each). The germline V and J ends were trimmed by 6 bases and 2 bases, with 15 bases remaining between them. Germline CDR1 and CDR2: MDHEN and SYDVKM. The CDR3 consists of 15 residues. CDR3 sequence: CASRGRGALTDTQYF. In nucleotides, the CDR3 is TGTGCCAGCAGAGGACGAGGGGCCCTCACAGATACGCAGTATTTT.

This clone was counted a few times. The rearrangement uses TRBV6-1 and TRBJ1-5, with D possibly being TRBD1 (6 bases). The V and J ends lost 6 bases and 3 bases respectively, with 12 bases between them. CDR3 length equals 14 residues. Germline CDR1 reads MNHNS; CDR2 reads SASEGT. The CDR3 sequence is CASRATGNNQPQHF. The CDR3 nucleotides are TGTGCCAGCAGAGCTACAGGGAACAATCAGCCCCAGCATTTT.

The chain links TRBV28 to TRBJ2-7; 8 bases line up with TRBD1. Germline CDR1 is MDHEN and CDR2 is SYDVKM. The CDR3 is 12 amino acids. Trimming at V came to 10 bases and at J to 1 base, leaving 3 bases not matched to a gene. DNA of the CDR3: TGTGCCACCCGGGACAGGTCCTACGAGCAGTACTTC. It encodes CATRDRSYEQYF.